These 10 T cell receptor beta chains share one sample of origin, sequenced in a study of siplizumab effects on memory and regulatory T cells. TCRdb keeps only in-frame clones here, not all; method: immunoSEQ multiplex PCR. The sample yields 99,000 or so clones, 85% to 95% seen once. What was sequenced was CD4+ T cells sorted from blood. These TCRs come from a human donor in good health.

V usage is TRBV6-5 and J usage is TRBJ2-3; D may match TRBD1 or TRBD2 (6 bases each). The CDR3 contains 16 residues. CDR1 is MNHEY and CDR2 is SVGAGI in the germline V gene. Trimming shortened V by 0 bases and J by 2 bases, and 12 bases separated the two germline ends. Here the CDR3 reads CASSYSPGAITDTQYF. For the CDR3, the DNA is TGTGCCAGCAGTTACTCGCCGGGGGCGATCACAGATACGCAGTATTTT.

This sequence joins TRBV6-5 and TRBJ1-1, with a possible D match to TRBD1 (6 bases). Germline values: CDR1 MNHEY, CDR2 SVGAGI. The CDR3 loop spans 14 amino acids. V was clipped by 6 bases and J by 4 bases, with 15 bases between them. The CDR3 loop reads CASRMLRGGTEAFF. DNA of the CDR3: TGTGCCAGCAGGATGTTAAGAGGGGGCACTGAAGCTTTCTTT.

The V and J genes are TRBV2 and TRBJ2-3, with 10 bases lining up with TRBD1. Germline V lookup: CDR1 SNHLY, CDR2 FYNNEI. The J segment lost 3 bases and the V segment lost 9 bases, leaving 9 bases of the junction unmatched. CDR3 length: 15 amino acids. The CDR3 DNA is TGTGCCAGGACGACAGGGGGCAGGCGAACAGATACGCAGTATTTT. This codes for CARTTGGRRTDTQYF.

The CDR3 DNA reads as TGTGCCAGCAGCTTAACAGGGGATACCTACAATGAGCAGTTCTTC. Translation: CASSLTGDTYNEQFF. V is TRBV7-3 and J is TRBJ2-1; tentative D call: TRBD1 (5 bases). Germline-derived CDR1 and CDR2 are SGHTA and FQGTGA. V was shortened by 0 bases and J by 2 bases, with 8 bases between the two germline ends. CDR3 size: 15 residues.

V is TRBV11-2 and J is TRBJ1-1, with 9 nucleotides matching TRBD1. Germline V gene data show CDR1 as SGHAT and CDR2 as FQNNGV. The CDR3 totals 16 residues. V dropped 6 bases and J dropped 0; count of bases not matched to a gene: 8. CDR3 sequence (DNA): TGTGCCAGCAGAACCGGGACAGGGTCGATGAACACTGAAGCTTTCTTT. It encodes CASRTGTGSMNTEAFF.

The J gene is TRBJ1-1, the V gene TRBV28; D gene ambiguous. This CDR3 has 14 residues. Germline lookup yields CDR1 MDHEN and CDR2 SYDVKM. The V end lost 6 bases, the J end lost 1 base, and 12 bases lay between the germline ends. CDR3 sequence reads: CASSVGRWNTEAFF. The CDR3 DNA reads as TGTGCCAGCAGCGTCGGTAGATGGAACACTGAAGCTTTCTTT.

V and J are TRBV12-5 and TRBJ1-5; 10 bases are shared with TRBD1. The V gene's germline CDR1 is LGHNT and CDR2 FRNRAP. CDR3 size: 20 residues. With 2 bases clipped from V and 4 bases from J, the junction kept 17 bases outside the gene matches. Here the CDR3 reads CASGLIFPGQGSSLNQPQHF. The DNA of the CDR3 is TGTGCTAGTGGTTTGATATTCCCGGGACAGGGGTCATCCCTAAATCAGCCCCAGCATTTT.

Remarks on this clone: The DNA is omitted, as the CDR3 cannot be located on it reliably, and the CDR3 follows TCRdb's listing. The chain carries TRBV5-4 and TRBJ2-4; TRBD1, the table's D call, lacks a check against the DNA. Germline V gives CDR1 SGHNT, CDR2 YYREEE (reference sequence). The CDR3 is 13 amino acids in total, end residues counted. The CDR3 reads CASSLVGTGSEYF.

The V gene is TRBV5-6, the J gene TRBJ2-3, with D maybe TRBD2 (5 bases). The CDR3 covers 16 residues. Germline V gives CDR1 SGHDT, CDR2 YYEEEE. V was shortened by 3 bases and J by 3 bases, with 17 bases between the two germline ends. CDR3 sequence: CASSSTILRGTDTQYF. The CDR3 DNA reads TGTGCCAGCAGCTCGACGATACTCCGAGGGACAGATACGCAGTATTTT.

Only one count was recorded for this clone. The J gene is TRBJ1-1, the V gene TRBV4-3; no reliable D call. Looked up from germline, CDR1 is LGHNA and CDR2 is YSLEER. This CDR3 has 15 amino acids. Between the trimmed V and J ends, which lost 1 base and 0 bases, there was a span of 9 bases. The CDR3 loop reads CASSQVSGMNTEAFF. The CDR3 DNA sequence: TGCGCCAGCAGCCAAGTGAGCGGAATGAACACTGAAGCTTTCTTT.